These 23 T cell receptor beta chains were sequenced from one sample in a study of blood T cell repertoires in COVID-19 (TCRdb year 2020). Libraries were made using the immunoSEQ multiplex PCR assay. TCRdb holds this immuneACCESS table with in-frame rearrangements only. Some clones are missing; in checked studies, unresolved V genes explain under half, and the rest has no known cause. In all, the sample holds roughly 320,000 clones, and over 85% of those were seen once. The leading ten clones occupy 1.8% of the sample. Specimen: peripheral blood. Receptors originate from a woman aged 25-40 years with COVID-19, enrolled during active disease.

This clone was recorded only once. The chain uses TRBV7-2 and TRBJ2-3, with D perhaps matching TRBD2 (6 bases). The CDR3 length is 15 residues. Germline lookup yields CDR1 SGHTA and CDR2 FQGNSA. Trimming left V 5 bases short and J 2 bases short, with 14 bases between. The CDR3 spells CASSRTGENTDTQYF. The DNA for the CDR3 is TGTGCCAGCAGCCGGACGGGGGAGAACACAGATACGCAGTATTTT.

The chain combines TRBV4-1 with TRBJ1-5, with 7 bases aligning to TRBD1. The J segment lost 5 bases and the V segment lost 0 bases, leaving 4 bases of the junction unmatched. Germline V lookup: CDR1 MGHRA, CDR2 YSYEKL. This CDR3 is built from 15 residues. In DNA form, the CDR3 reads TGCGCCAGCAGCCAAGAAGGGACAGTCTATCAGCCCCAGCATTTT. Its translation: CASSQEGTVYQPQHF.

This chain uses TRBV18 with TRBJ1-3; maybe TRBD1 (6 bases). The CDR3 is 14 residues long. Germline V gene lookup returns CDR1 KGHSH and CDR2 LQKENI. V gave up 8 bases and J gave up 1 base, with 12 bases separating them. In DNA, the CDR3 is TGTGCCAGCCGGACAGATCCTTCTGGAAACACCATATATTTT. Its protein product is CASRTDPSGNTIYF.

The chain employs TRBV6-6 and TRBJ1-6; D unresolved. This CDR3 comprises 16 residues. V lost 7 bases to trimming and J lost 5 bases, with 18 bases between them. CDR1 and CDR2 (germline): MNHNY, SVGAGI (reference sequence). CDR3 amino acids: CASTPRRPENNSPLHF. The DNA of the CDR3 is TGTGCCAGCACCCCCCGGAGGCCTGAAAATAATTCACCCCTCCACTTT.

J is TRBJ2-2 and V is TRBV4-1, with 12 bases that match TRBD2. With 4 bases clipped from V and 6 bases from J, the junction kept 3 bases outside the gene matches. The length of the CDR3 is 15 residues. Germline CDR1 reads MGHRA; CDR2 reads YSYEKL. CDR3 region: CASSLGLAGSGELFF. The CDR3 DNA follows: TGCGCCAGCAGCCTAGGACTAGCGGGGTCCGGGGAGCTGTTTTTT.

The CDR3, as DNA: TGTGCCAGCAGTACCGAAGGGGGTTACGGTGGCTACACCTTC. It codes for CASSTEGGYGGYTF. The chain recombines TRBV6-5 with TRBJ1-2, with a possible D match to TRBD1 (6 bases). With 5 bases removed from V and 7 bases from J, the gap between germline ends came to 17 bases. This CDR3 contains 14 residues. Looked up from germline, CDR1 is MNHEY and CDR2 is SVGAGI.

The chain joins TRBV18 to TRBJ2-1, with TRBD1 matching 9 bases. There are 14 residues in the CDR3. With 3 bases clipped from V and 7 bases from J, the junction kept 4 bases outside the gene matches. The germline CDR1 and CDR2 sequences are KGHSH and LQKENI. The CDR3 spells CASSPRDRVNEQFF. The DNA of the CDR3 is TGTGCCAGCTCACCCCGGGACAGGGTAAATGAGCAGTTCTTC.

There are a few counts of this clone. The J gene is TRBJ1-2, the V gene TRBV11-3, with D hard to call. The CDR3 spans 13 residues. V was shortened by 5 bases and J by 4 bases, with 11 bases between the two germline ends. Germline V CDR1 and CDR2: SGHNT, YENEEA. The CDR3 DNA is TGTGCCAGCAGCCCCGTAAGCGGCTATGGCTACACCTTC. Encoded protein: CASSPVSGYGYTF.

The chain recombines TRBV30 with TRBJ1-4; 7 bases align to TRBD1. Per germline, CDR1 GTSNPN and CDR2 SVGIG (reference sequence). Trimming removed 4 bases from V and 7 bases from J; junction bases left unmatched: 9. This CDR3 has 14 amino acids. The CDR3 loop is CAWNRGSAGEKLFF. The CDR3 nucleotides are TGTGCCTGGAACAGGGGTTCGGCGGGTGAAAAACTGTTTTTT.

The chain links TRBV11-2 to TRBJ1-6; D gene unclear. Trimming removed 4 bases at V and 6 bases at J, with 10 bases between. The CDR3 extends over 14 amino acids. CDR1 SGHAT and CDR2 FQNNGV come from the germline V gene. The CDR3 spells CASSSTHSNSPLHF. DNA of the CDR3: TGTGCCAGCAGCTCGACACATAGTAATTCACCCCTCCACTTT.

The chain is built from TRBV7-8 and TRBJ2-5; 8 bases fit TRBD2. Germline lookup yields CDR1 SGHVS and CDR2 FQNEAQ. Germline trimming cut 4 bases from V and 2 bases from J; bases unmatched to any gene: 9. The CDR3 consists of 16 residues. DNA of the CDR3: TGTGCCAGCAGCTCCCCCGGGGGGGGAGCTCAAGAGACCCAGTACTTC. Amino acids: CASSSPGGGAQETQYF.

This chain links TRBV5-1 with TRBJ2-5; TRBD1 aligns across 9 bases. Germline trimming cut 4 bases from V and 1 base from J; bases unmatched to any gene: 8. Germline CDR1 reads SGHRS; CDR2 reads YFSETQ. The CDR3 spans 16 residues. The CDR3 protein is CASSMRTGETQETQYF. CDR3 nucleotide sequence: TGCGCCAGCAGCATGCGGACAGGGGAGACCCAAGAGACCCAGTACTTC. Using reference TRBV5-1 and TRBJ2-5 for the parts outside the CDR3, the full variable domain is KAGVTQTPRYLIKTRGQQVTLSCSPISGHRSVSWYQQTPGQGLQFLFEYFSETQRNKGNFPGRFSGRQFSNSRSEMNVSTLELGDSALYLCASSMRTGETQETQYFGPGTRLLVL.

This clone appeared once. The chain combines TRBV6-6 with TRBJ1-3; maybe TRBD1 (5 bases). This CDR3 spans 15 amino acids. V lost 6 bases and J lost 0, with 12 bases in between. The germline gives CDR1 MNHNY, CDR2 SVGAGI (reference sequence). CDR3 in amino acids: CASSRLDSSGNTIYF. As DNA, the CDR3 is TGTGCCAGCAGCCGCCTCGACAGCTCTGGAAACACCATATATTTT.

The genes are TRBV6-6 and TRBJ1-1; 7 nucleotides line up with TRBD1. V shed 5 bases, J shed 4 bases, and the junction held 16 bases outside the gene matches. This CDR3 contains 17 residues. The germline V gene encodes CDR1 MNHNY and CDR2 SVGAGI (reference sequence). The CDR3 sequence is CASSPRQGLGQVTEAFF. CDR3 coding DNA: TGTGCCAGCAGTCCTCGACAGGGTTTGGGCCAGGTCACTGAAGCTTTCTTT.

V gene TRBV4-1 combines with J gene TRBJ1-1, with TRBD1 identical over 7 bases. This CDR3 is 15 amino acids long. With V trimmed by 0 bases and J by 1 base, 2 bases remained unmatched. Per the germline V gene, CDR1 is MGHRA and CDR2 is YSYEKL. This CDR3 is CASSQDHRGNTEAFF. CDR3 nucleotide sequence: TGCGCCAGCAGCCAAGACCACAGGGGGAACACTGAAGCTTTCTTT.

The chain joins TRBV5-6 to TRBJ1-2, with D hard to call. The CDR3 extends over 13 amino acids. CDR1 is SGHDT and CDR2 is YYEEEE in the germline V gene. With 6 bases removed from V and 2 bases from J, the gap between germline ends came to 11 bases. CDR3 region: CASTRPANYGYTF. The DNA of the CDR3 is TGTGCCAGCACCAGGCCAGCAAACTATGGCTACACCTTC.

The V gene is TRBV2, the J gene TRBJ1-2; 9 bases line up with TRBD1. The germline V gene has CDR1 SNHLY and CDR2 FYNNEI. With V trimmed by 7 bases and J by 5 bases, 5 bases remained unmatched. The CDR3 loop spans 13 amino acids. The CDR3 sequence is CASMPGQGYGYTF. In DNA form, the CDR3 reads TGTGCCAGCATGCCGGGACAGGGTTATGGCTACACCTTC.

The DNA of the CDR3 is TGTGCCAGCAGCTTAGAGGCAGGCCATAATCAGCCCCAGCATTTT. Translated: CASSLEAGHNQPQHF. The rearrangement joins TRBV7-6 to TRBJ1-5; unclear D gene. V was cut by 1 base and J by 4 bases, with 11 bases left in between. This CDR3 spans 15 amino acids. Germline assignment: CDR1 SGHVS and CDR2 FNYEAQ.

Note on this clone: The same CDR3 arises from other DNA sequences in this sample as well. The V gene is TRBV7-9, the J gene TRBJ2-7; D perhaps matches TRBD1 (6 bases). CDR1 is SEHNR, CDR2 FQNEAQ, per germline (reference sequence). With 0 bases removed from V and 6 bases from J, the gap between germline ends came to 6 bases. CDR3 length: 12 amino acids. CDR3 sequence reads: CASSLAGGEQYV. In nucleotides, the CDR3 is TGTGCCAGCAGCTTAGCAGGGGGCGAGCAGTACGTC.

The CDR3 nucleotides read TGTGCCAGCAGCCCCCGACAGGGATCTTACACTGAAGCTTTCTTT. It encodes CASSPRQGSYTEAFF. This chain uses TRBV7-2 with TRBJ1-1, with TRBD1 identical over 7 bases. The junction had 9 bases not matched to a gene; V was cut back by 5 bases and J by 3 bases. CDR1 is SGHTA, CDR2 FQGNSA, per germline. The CDR3 spans 15 residues.

The chain carries TRBV4-3 and TRBJ2-7; TRBD1 aligns across 7 bases. Germline-derived CDR1 and CDR2 are LGHNA and YSLEER. J was trimmed by 2 bases and V by 0 bases; bases with no gene match: 7. The CDR3 has 16 residues. The CDR3 reads CASSQDLGTEAYEQYF. The DNA of the CDR3 is TGCGCCAGCAGCCAAGATTTGGGGACAGAGGCCTACGAGCAGTACTTC.

The genes are TRBV5-6 and TRBJ2-1, with a tentative D call TRBD1 (6 bases). Germline V gene data show CDR1 as SGHDT and CDR2 as YYEEEE. The V gene lost 3 bases and the J gene lost 0 bases, with 13 bases spanning the gap. The CDR3 totals 16 residues. CDR3 nucleotide sequence: TGTGCCAGCAGCTCCAGAAGGACAGCCTCCTACAATGAGCAGTTCTTC. This codes for CASSSRRTASYNEQFF.

The chain uses TRBV28 and TRBJ1-2, with D tentatively TRBD1 (6 bases). This CDR3 region has 13 residues. Germline CDR1 reads MDHEN; CDR2 reads SYDVKM. V shed 8 bases and J shed 8 bases, with 18 bases lying between them. CDR3 amino acids: CASHGQIWFGYTF. Written as DNA, the CDR3 is TGTGCCAGCCATGGACAGATATGGTTCGGCTACACCTTC.